This T cell receptor (beta chain) was sequenced in a study of T cell responses to AZD1222 COVID-19 vaccine. Of note for this clone: Antigen: not known.

Notes on the study in general: An increase in Spike-specific TCR breadth and depth was observed after two AZD1222 doses. The sample set comprised mostly white British donors with more females, and clonal diversity was possibly underestimated. Mapped onto spike, vaccine-associated CD4 TCRs spanned it and were dominant at 160-218 and 743-854.

TCRdb's copy holds only in-frame clones and misses some; the assay was immunoSEQ multiplex PCR. The sample carries 70,000 to 95,000 clones, about 90% recorded once. The CDR3 contains 13 residues. CDR1 is SGHDN, CDR2 FVKESK, per germline. The junction had 0 bases not matched to a gene; V was cut back by 6 bases and J by 2 bases. The chain carries TRBV14 and TRBJ2-7; 11 bases agree with TRBD1. This receptor was obtained from an adult in good health. The specimen comprised peripheral blood, sampled on day 0 of MenACWY control vaccination. The CDR3: CASRGQGAYEQYF. CDR3 nucleotides: TGTGCCAGCAGGGGACAGGGGGCCTACGAGCAGTACTTC. Using reference TRBV14 and TRBJ2-7 for the parts outside the CDR3, the full variable domain is EAGVTQFPSHSVIEKGQTVTLRCDPISGHDNLYWYRRVMGKEIKFLLHFVKESKQDESGMPNNRFLAERTGGTYSTLKVQPAELEDSGVYFCASRGQGAYEQYFGPGTRLTVT.